Listed here is a single T cell receptor beta chain. This entry comes from a study of cytomegalovirus exposure and HLA in healthy donors. It was with 60 Vbeta and 13 Jbeta primers that the PCR ran. The assay was immunoSEQ multiplex PCR, and TCRdb's table has in-frame clones only and misses some. The table records 150,000 to 200,000 clones, 80% to 85% of them present only once. CDR3 length equals 17 residues. Germline CDR1 and CDR2: KGHSH and LQKENI. J lost 0 bases, V lost 5 bases, and 7 bases had no gene match. Sequencing used PBMCs. The sequence derives from a boy younger than 18 in good health and CMV-seronegative. The chain couples TRBV18 to TRBJ2-3, with TRBD2 matching 11 bases. The CDR3 DNA reads as TGTGCCAGCTCATTTACTAGCGGGGGTTCGAGCACAGATACGCAGTATTTT. This sequence encodes CASSFTSGGSSTDTQYF.